One T cell receptor (beta chain) is described in this entry. Antigen: not known. Making cDNA involved eight separate reactions per sample. TCRdb reprocessed the 5' RACE reads, with one entry per CDR3 protein and no DNA. This sample's table reports 150,000 to 200,000 distinct CDR3 sequences. T cells were not sorted, and total RNA was isolated straight from whole blood. This specimen comes from a study of monozygotic twins with inflammatory bowel disease. CDR3 size: 15 residues. CDR1 SQVTM and CDR2 ANQGSEA come from the germline V gene. Study-level findings and limits: Clonotype sharing was lower in IBD patients than healthy twins, most markedly with disease activity.

The source of this sequence is a human donor with ulcerative colitis or Crohn's disease, or a healthy co-twin of an affected twin (not recorded which). The rearrangement uses TRBV29-1 and TRBJ2-1; TCRdb calls TRBD1, which cannot be checked without DNA. Source material: blood. The CDR3 here is CSVGSGTGSYNEQFF.